These T cell receptor beta chains were read from a single sample in a study of Ad26.COV2.S vaccination and SARS-CoV-2 variants. Sequencing was performed with immunoSEQ multiplex PCR; in TCRdb, only in-frame clones are kept and a portion is missing. The sample has approximately 340,000 clones; about 90% are singletons. The material sequenced was peripheral blood, taken after recovery from COVID-19. The receptors stem from a human donor who had recovered from COVID-19. CDR3s include the opening cysteine and the closing phenylalanine or tryptophan. A D gene is named only where the DNA matches it firmly. The listing skips clone size in some rows; elsewhere it reads once, few, many or a size class.

J gene	V gene	clone size	D gene	CDR3 DNA	CDR3 protein
TRBJ1-1	TRBV12-3/TRBV12-4	NA	NA	TGTGCCAGCAGTTCTTTGGGGAACACTGAAGCTTTCTTT	CASSSLGNTEAFF
TRBJ1-1	TRBV5-1	many	NA	TGCGCCAGCAGCTTGACTTCCACTGAAGCTTTCTTT	CASSLTSTEAFF
TRBJ1-2	TRBV27	once	NA	TGTGCCAGCAGTTTAAGTCAGGGCAACTATGGCTACACCTTC	CASSLSQGNYGYTF
TRBJ2-3	TRBV4-1	once	NA	TGCGCCAGCAGCCAAGTTGGGGGGATCCCAGATACGCAGTATTTT	CASSQVGGIPDTQYF
TRBJ1-3	TRBV5-8	NA	NA	TGTGCCAGCAAACGGACCTTCGCCTCTGGAAACACCATATATTTT	CASKRTFASGNTIYF
TRBJ1-2	TRBV5-4	NA	NA	TGTGCCAGCAGCTTGGGCTTTGGCTACACCTTC	CASSLGFGYTF
TRBJ1-4	TRBV2	NA	NA	TGTGCCAGCAAGGAGGCCGTAGCTAATGAAAAACTGTTTTTT	CASKEAVANEKLFF
TRBJ1-5	TRBV2	NA	NA	TGTGCCAGCAGTGAATTTACACGGCGGGGGGCGAATCAGCCCCAGCATTTT	CASSEFTRRGANQPQHF
TRBJ2-7	TRBV29-1	NA	NA	TGCAGCGTTGAAGCAGGACTGGCCAAGCAGTACTTC	CSVEAGLAKQYF
TRBJ1-3	TRBV11-2	NA	NA	TGTGCCAGCAGCTTAGCGGGCGGGGCTGGAAACACCATATATTTT	CASSLAGGAGNTIYF
TRBJ2-1	TRBV10-1	NA	TRBD1	TGCGCCAGCAGTGAGGGGACAGGGTGGAATGAGCAGTTCTTC	CASSEGTGWNEQFF
TRBJ2-7	TRBV5-1	NA	NA	TGCGCCAGCAGCTTGACAGACCCTTCCTACGAGCAGTACTTC	CASSLTDPSYEQYF
TRBJ2-7	TRBV12-3/TRBV12-4	NA	NA	TGTGCCAGTCGAGGGACGGGGGCCTACGAGCAGTACTTC	CASRGTGAYEQYF
TRBJ1-1	TRBV12-3/TRBV12-4	NA	NA	TGTGCCAGCAGTTTCGGAGGGTACACTGAAGCTTTCTTT	CASSFGGYTEAFF
TRBJ2-7	TRBV27	NA	NA	TGTGCCAGCAGTTACAGGGCCGCGAACGAGCAGTACTTC	CASSYRAANEQYF
TRBJ2-3	TRBV5-4	NA	NA	TGTGCCAGCAGCTGGGATCTAGCGAGCACAGATACGCAGTATTTT	CASSWDLASTDTQYF
TRBJ2-1	TRBV3-1/TRBV3-2	NA	TRBD2	TGTGCCAGCACCTCCGCTAGCGGGGGGAGCCATGAGCAGTTCTTC	CASTSASGGSHEQFF
TRBJ1-5	TRBV6-1	NA	NA	TGTGCCAGCGGTGAGGGCGGGGTGGGCAATCAGCCCCAGCATTTT	CASGEGGVGNQPQHF
TRBJ1-1	TRBV11-2	NA	NA	TGTGCCAGCAGCCCACGGGACGGGAACACTGAAGCTTTCTTT	CASSPRDGNTEAFF